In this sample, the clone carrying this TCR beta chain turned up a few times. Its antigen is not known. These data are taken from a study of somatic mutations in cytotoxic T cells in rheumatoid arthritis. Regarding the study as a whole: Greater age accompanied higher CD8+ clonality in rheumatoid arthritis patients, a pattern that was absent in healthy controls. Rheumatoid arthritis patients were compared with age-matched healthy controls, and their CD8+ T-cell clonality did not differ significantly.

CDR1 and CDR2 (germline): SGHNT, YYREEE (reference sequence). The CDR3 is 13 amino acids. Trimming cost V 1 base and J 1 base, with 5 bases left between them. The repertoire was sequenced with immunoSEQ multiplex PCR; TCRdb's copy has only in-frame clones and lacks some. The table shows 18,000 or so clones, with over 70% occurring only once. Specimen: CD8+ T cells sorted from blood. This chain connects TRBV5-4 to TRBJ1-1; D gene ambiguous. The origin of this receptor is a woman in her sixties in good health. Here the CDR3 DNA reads TGTGCCAGCAGCTTGAGACAGAACACTGAAGCTTTCTTT. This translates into CASSLRQNTEAFF.